Listed here are 12 T cell receptor beta chains from one sample, sequenced in a study of OX40 agonist ivuxolimab in advanced cancers. Assay: immunoSEQ multiplex PCR; the TCRdb copy retains only in-frame clones and omits some. Altogether roughly 110,000 clones are present, about nine tenths being singletons, with the ten largest covering around 0.5%. Sequenced material: CD4+ or CD8+ T cells sorted from blood, taken in a trial of the OX40 agonist ivuxolimab. These receptors were taken from an adult with an advanced solid tumor such as melanoma, head and neck, liver or kidney cancer.

The chain is built from TRBV5-6 and TRBJ1-1; a weak D match, TRBD1 (5 bases). The CDR3 has 16 amino acids. Between the trimmed V and J ends, which lost 4 bases and 1 base, there was a span of 17 bases. Germline CDR1 is SGHDT and CDR2 is YYEEEE. The CDR3 loop is CASSPLGSGQNTEAFF. CDR3 bases: TGTGCCAGCAGCCCATTAGGGTCGGGGCAGAACACTGAAGCTTTCTTT.

Only one count was recorded for this clone. This chain links TRBV6-4 with TRBJ1-4; D uncertain. V was cut by 4 bases and J by 0 bases, with 9 bases left in between. The CDR3 totals 15 residues. CDR1 and CDR2 from the germline V gene are MRHNA and SNTAGT. The CDR3 DNA sequence: TGTGCCAGCAGTGCCCGGGATCCAACTAATGAAAAACTGTTTTTT. Protein product: CASSARDPTNEKLFF.

V and J are TRBV7-2 and TRBJ2-7; no clear D. The CDR3 loop spans 13 amino acids. V was pared by 1 base and J by 2 bases, with 6 bases between. Germline-derived CDR1 and CDR2 are SGHTA and FQGNSA. In DNA form, the CDR3 reads TGTGCCAGCAGCTTAGTCTGGGCCTACGAGCAGTACTTC. Amino acids: CASSLVWAYEQYF.

The chain is built from TRBV9 and TRBJ2-7; D is tentatively TRBD1 or TRBD2 (5 bases each). The V end was cut by 2 bases, the J end by 3 bases, with 15 bases between. Germline V lookup: CDR1 SGDLS, CDR2 YYNGEE. The CDR3 contains 15 residues. CDR3 residues: CASSVGPGTNYEQYF. The DNA for the CDR3 is TGTGCCAGCAGCGTGGGGCCAGGGACGAACTACGAGCAGTACTTC.

The gene calls are TRBV5-1 and TRBJ2-7; 10 nucleotides match TRBD2. V shed 5 bases and J 2 bases; nucleotides not matched to a gene: 7. Germline CDR1 and CDR2: SGHRS and YFSETQ. The length of the CDR3 is 15 residues. CDR3 protein: CASRLTSGRPYEQYF. The CDR3, as DNA: TGCGCCAGCAGGTTGACTAGCGGGCGCCCCTACGAGCAGTACTTC.

V and J are TRBV18 and TRBJ2-2; D might be TRBD1 or TRBD2, each matching 6 bases. Trimming removed 3 bases at V and 1 base at J, with 12 bases between. This CDR3 contains 16 residues. Looked up from germline, CDR1 is KGHSH and CDR2 is LQKENI. CDR3 loop: CASSPGGRGNTGELFF. The CDR3 DNA sequence: TGTGCCAGCTCACCCGGGGGCAGAGGGAACACCGGGGAGCTGTTTTTT.

V usage is TRBV7-6 and J usage is TRBJ1-2; 7 nucleotides line up with TRBD1. The V gene end was trimmed by 4 bases and the J gene end by 7 bases; junction bases not matched to a gene: 9. Germline loops: CDR1 SGHVS, CDR2 FNYEAQ. The CDR3 contains 14 residues. The CDR3 DNA reads as TGTGCCAGCAGCTCGACGACAGGGATGGGTGGCTACACCTTC. Encoded protein: CASSSTTGMGGYTF.

The genes are TRBV29-1 and TRBJ2-2, with TRBD2 matching over 10 bases. The trim removed 3 bases at V and 4 bases at J, leaving 5 bases unmatched. This CDR3 region has 15 residues. The germline gives CDR1 SQVTM, CDR2 ANQGSEA. The CDR3 protein is CSVEGERGGTGELFF. The DNA of the CDR3 is TGCAGCGTTGAGGGGGAGCGGGGGGGCACCGGGGAGCTGTTTTTT.

The rearrangement uses TRBV18 and TRBJ2-3; D gene uncertain. The CDR3 contains 14 residues. Trimming left V 4 bases short and J 0 bases short, with 8 bases between. Germline lookup yields CDR1 KGHSH and CDR2 LQKENI. In DNA form, the CDR3 reads TGTGCCAGCTCACTTGGAAGGAGCACAGATACGCAGTATTTT. Amino acids: CASSLGRSTDTQYF.

V is TRBV11-2 and J is TRBJ1-5; D unclear. Trimming cost V 1 base and J 5 bases, with 12 bases left between them. Germline-derived CDR1 and CDR2 are SGHAT and FQNNGV. The CDR3 spans 15 residues. In nucleotides, the CDR3 is TGTGCCAGCAGCTTAGCGGCCCCACCGCATCAGCCCCAGCATTTT. As protein: CASSLAAPPHQPQHF.

Turning to this clone: Distinct nucleotide sequences in the sample also encode this CDR3. The V and J genes are TRBV18 and TRBJ2-7; the D is unclear. V lost 6 bases, J lost 4 bases, and 7 bases lay in between. The length of the CDR3 is 11 residues. CDR1 is KGHSH and CDR2 is LQKENI in the germline V gene. CDR3 in DNA: TGTGCCAGCTCCCCGGGTTACGAGCAGTACTTC. This codes for CASSPGYEQYF.

The rearrangement links TRBV18 to TRBJ1-5; D perhaps matches TRBD1 (5 bases). Germline V CDR1 and CDR2: KGHSH, LQKENI. The CDR3 extends over 13 amino acids. Deletions cut 3 bases from V and 7 bases from J, with 10 bases between. The chain's CDR3 is CASSPGTSQPQHF. CDR3 DNA sequence: TGTGCCAGCTCACCCGGGACGTCCCAGCCCCAGCATTTT.